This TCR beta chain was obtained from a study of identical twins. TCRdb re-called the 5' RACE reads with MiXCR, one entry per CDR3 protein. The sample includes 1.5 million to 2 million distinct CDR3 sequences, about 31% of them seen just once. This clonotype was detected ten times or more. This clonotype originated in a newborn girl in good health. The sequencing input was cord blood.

CDR3 protein: CASSEWGGNYGYTF. In nucleotides, the CDR3 is TGTGCCAGCAGTGAATGGGGAGGGAACTATGGCTACACCTTC. This rearrangement joins TRBV25-1 to TRBJ1-2; D unresolved. The CDR3 extends over 14 amino acids. Per the germline V gene, CDR1 is MGHDK and CDR2 is SYGVNS. The germline V and J ends were trimmed by 1 base and 2 bases, with 8 bases remaining between them.